One T cell receptor beta chain is described in this entry. The antigen remains undetermined. Collection of blood occurred at baseline, at cycle 4 day 1, and at cycle 7 day 1. CDR1 is MNHNY, CDR2 SVGAGI, per germline (reference sequence). The CDR3 is made up of 13 amino acids. V shed 7 bases and J shed 0 bases, with 9 bases lying between them. This sample was included in a study of OX40 agonist ivuxolimab in advanced cancers. The wider study: Patients treated during dose escalation were battling hepatocellular carcinoma, melanoma, renal cell or head and neck cancer. Study-wide results and caveats: On average, CD8+ T cells showed a greater number of expanded clones than CD4+.

Assay: immunoSEQ multiplex PCR; the TCRdb copy retains only in-frame clones and omits some. The sample has around 64,000 clones, approximately 81% seen once. The source is an adult with an advanced solid tumor such as melanoma, head and neck, liver or kidney cancer. The chain couples TRBV6-6 to TRBJ1-1, with D uncertain. This material consisted of CD4+ or CD8+ T cells sorted from blood, taken in a trial of the OX40 agonist ivuxolimab. The CDR3, as DNA: TGTGCCAGCACGTTACAGATGAACACTGAAGCTTTCTTT. Encoded protein: CASTLQMNTEAFF.